The rows below give T cell receptor beta chains drawn from one sample of a study of regulatory T cells in long-lasting Graves disease. TCRdb redid the calling of the multiplex PCR reads with MiXCR, one entry per CDR3 protein. The sample yields about 210,000 distinct CDR3 sequences, roughly 19% seen once. These data also formed part of another study, on T cells in Graves' hyperthyroidism and ophthalmopathy.

The sequenced sample was peripheral blood mononuclear cells (PBMCs), obtained at new diagnosis, from a patient treated with antithyroid drugs. The origin of the receptors is a woman in her 30s with Graves disease. Each CDR3 is given with its conserved first and last residue. The D gene is left open where the match is weak. Not all rows give a size; the values are once, few, many and, for expanded clones, a class.

clone_size,j_call,d_call,v_call,cdr3_nt,cdr3_aa
-,TRBJ1-5,TRBD1,TRBV9,TGTGCCAGCAGCCCTGATGGGACAGGGGGAGGCCAGCCCCAGCATTTT,CASSPDGTGGGQPQHF
many,TRBJ2-7,-,TRBV7-7,TGTGCTAGCAGCTTAGGGGAATCCTACGAGCAGTACTTC,CASSLGESYEQYF
many,TRBJ1-1,-,TRBV7-3,TGTGCCAGCAGCCCGACAGCGAACACTGAAGCTTTCTTT,CASSPTANTEAFF
many,TRBJ2-7,-,TRBV9,TGTGCCAGCAGCCCAAGAGGGGACAACTCCTACGAGCAGTACTTC,CASSPRGDNSYEQYF
many,TRBJ2-5,TRBD1,TRBV10-3,TGTGCCATCAGGGCCACAGGGGGCCTCCAAGAGACCCAGTACTTC,CAIRATGGLQETQYF
many,TRBJ1-4,-,TRBV5-5,TGTGCCAGCAGCTTGGTAGGGTTAGAGGAAAAACTGTTTTTT,CASSLVGLEEKLFF
many,TRBJ1-4,TRBD1,TRBV7-2,TGTGCCAGCAGCCCAGGGGGGTCTGATGAAAAACTGTTTTTT,CASSPGGSDEKLFF
-,TRBJ2-2,TRBD2,TRBV18,TGTGCCAGCTCACCAGGATCACTAGCGTACATGAACACCGGGGAGCTGTTTTTT,CASSPGSLAYMNTGELFF
many,TRBJ1-2,TRBD1,TRBV19,TGTGCCAGTAGTACAACCCGACAGGGTGACTATGGCTACACCTTC,CASSTTRQGDYGYTF
few,TRBJ1-2,-,TRBV20-1,TGCAGTGCTGTACAGGGATCGGAAGGCTACACCTTC,CSAVQGSEGYTF
many,TRBJ2-1,-,TRBV7-2,TGTGCCAGCAGGTACAGGGTACCCCTCAATGAGCAGTTCTTC,CASRYRVPLNEQFF
many,TRBJ2-3,TRBD2,TRBV6-2/TRBV6-3,TGTGCCAGCAGTTACTCGATCCCTAGCGGAGCCTCCACAGATACGCAGTATTTT,CASSYSIPSGASTDTQYF
many,TRBJ1-2,-,TRBV28,TGTGCCAGCAGTTTTGGGGGCTGGTATGGCTACACCTTC,CASSFGGWYGYTF
many,TRBJ2-2,-,TRBV11-3,TGTGCCAGCAGCTTACAGGGGCTGGGGACCGGGGGGCTGTTTTTT,CASSLQGLGTGGLFF
many,TRBJ2-5,-,TRBV28,TGTGCCAGCAGTTTTCCGTCCCCAAGGGAAGAGACCCAGTACTTC,CASSFPSPREETQYF
-,TRBJ2-5,-,TRBV28,TGTGCCAGCAGTTTGTCCGGGCAAGAGACCCAGTACTTC,CASSLSGQETQYF
-,TRBJ1-6,-,TRBV27,TGTGCCAGCAGAATGCATAGCTCCTATAATTCACCCCTCCACTTT,CASRMHSSYNSPLHF
many,TRBJ1-1,TRBD1,TRBV28,TGTGCCAGCAGATATAGCGGTTCGGACAGGGAAGCTTTCTTT,CASRYSGSDREAFF
many,TRBJ2-2,TRBD1,TRBV12-3/TRBV12-4,TGTGCCAGCAGCCAGGGACAGGCGAACACCGGGGAGCTGTTTTTT,CASSQGQANTGELFF
many,TRBJ2-3,-,TRBV5-6,TGTGCCAGCAGCCTGAGGGGGCGGGAGTATGGCACAGATACGCAGTATTTT,CASSLRGREYGTDTQYF
-,TRBJ1-4,-,TRBV6-2/TRBV6-3,TGTGCCAGCAGACTACAGGGAGGGGATGAAAAACTGTTTTTT,CASRLQGGDEKLFF
many,TRBJ2-1,TRBD2,TRBV2,TGTGCCAGCCTGAGAACTAGCGGAGTATCCGGGGACAATGAGCAGTTCTTC,CASLRTSGVSGDNEQFF
-,TRBJ2-2,-,TRBV28,TGTGCCAGCAGTCTAAGGGGGACCGGGGAGCTGTTTTTT,CASSLRGTGELFF
-,TRBJ2-1,TRBD2,TRBV12-5,TGTGCTAGTGGTTTGGATGTTGGGGGAGGGCCTAGGGAGCAGTTCTTC,CASGLDVGGGPREQFF
many,TRBJ2-3,TRBD2,TRBV20-1,TGCAGTGCTGGAGGGACTAGCGGTTTCACAGATACGCAGTATTTT,CSAGGTSGFTDTQYF
-,TRBJ2-1,-,TRBV7-8,TGTGCCAGCAGCCTTTCTCCGAAGCGGGCGGGGTACAATGAGCAGTTCTTC,CASSLSPKRAGYNEQFF
few,TRBJ1-1,-,TRBV2,TGTGCCAGCATGGACCCATGGAACACTGAAGCTTTCTTT,CASMDPWNTEAFF
many,TRBJ2-7,-,TRBV29-1,TGCAGCGCCCGTAACGTTCGGGGAACGAACGAGCAGTACTTC,CSARNVRGTNEQYF
few,TRBJ1-5,-,TRBV19,TGTGCCAGTAGTCCCGCAGGGGATCAGCCCCAGCATTTT,CASSPAGDQPQHF
many,TRBJ1-5,-,TRBV6-5,TGTGCCAGCAGTTACGGGGCAGGGGACCTGCAGCCCCAGCATTTT,CASSYGAGDLQPQHF
many,TRBJ2-1,TRBD2,TRBV9,TGTGCCAGCTCCCCTAGCGGGGGGGGCGTTGAGCAGTTCTTC,CASSPSGGGVEQFF
-,TRBJ2-2,TRBD1,TRBV15,TGTGCCACCAGCGAAGACAGGGAGACCGGGGAGCTGTTTTTT,CATSEDRETGELFF
few,TRBJ2-3,-,TRBV11-3,TGTGCCAGCAGCCTGGGTATACTGGGCACAGATACGCAGTATTTT,CASSLGILGTDTQYF
-,TRBJ2-1,-,TRBV7-2,TGTGCCAGCAGCTTATCCTACCGCGACAATGAGCAGTTCTTC,CASSLSYRDNEQFF
many,TRBJ2-7,-,TRBV11-2,TGTGCCAACAGCTTAGACCCCCGAGGGGCATTACCGTACGAGCAGTACTTC,CANSLDPRGALPYEQYF
-,TRBJ2-7,TRBD1,TRBV27,TGTGCCAGCAGTTTAGCTTCCGGGACAGGGGGCTACGAGCAGTACTTC,CASSLASGTGGYEQYF
many,TRBJ1-2,-,TRBV7-8,TGTGCCAGCAGCTTAGCGGCCACCCTCGGCTACACCTTC,CASSLAATLGYTF
many,TRBJ1-6,TRBD1,TRBV2,TGTGCCAGCAGGCTACAGGGGCACACTAATTCACCCCTCCACTTT,CASRLQGHTNSPLHF
-,TRBJ2-3,TRBD1,TRBV6-2/TRBV6-3,TGTGCCAGCAGGCTGGGACAGGTCACAGATACGCAGTATTTT,CASRLGQVTDTQYF
many,TRBJ1-2,TRBD1,TRBV15,TGTGCCACCAGCAGAGATCGGACAGGCTTCTATGGCTACACCTTC,CATSRDRTGFYGYTF
many,TRBJ1-1,TRBD1,TRBV20-1,TGCAGTGCCTCCGACAGGGGACGAGCTTTCTTT,CSASDRGRAFF
many,TRBJ1-1,TRBD1,TRBV27,TGTGCCAGCAGTTGGACAGGGAACACTGAAGCTTTCTTT,CASSWTGNTEAFF
many,TRBJ2-3,-,TRBV6-1,TGTGCCAGCAGCCTTCACGACAGACGCACAGATACGCAGTATTTT,CASSLHDRRTDTQYF
many,TRBJ2-7,-,TRBV4-2,TGTGCCAGCAGCCAGTTGGACAGCCCCTACGAGCAGTACTTC,CASSQLDSPYEQYF
-,TRBJ2-2,-,TRBV30,TGTGCCTGGAATTGGTTGGGAACCGGGGAGCTGTTTTTT,CAWNWLGTGELFF
many,TRBJ2-5,-,TRBV20-1,TGCAGTGCTAGAGATATCGCGACCCAGTACTTC,CSARDIATQYF
many,TRBJ1-1,-,TRBV28,TGTGCCAGCAGTCCTTACGTGAACACTGAAGCTTTCTTT,CASSPYVNTEAFF
many,TRBJ1-2,TRBD1,TRBV30,TGTGCCTGGACTAACAGGGGGCAGTACGGCTACACCTTC,CAWTNRGQYGYTF
many,TRBJ2-7,TRBD1,TRBV2,TGTGCCAGCACATTTGGACAGGGCGTTGAGGGGTACTTC,CASTFGQGVEGYF
-,TRBJ1-4,TRBD1,TRBV30,TGTGCCTGTCGAAAGCCAGGGGGGCATAATGAAAAACTGTTTTTT,CACRKPGGHNEKLFF
few,TRBJ1-1,-,TRBV5-5,TGTGCCAGCAGCTTACCTGGGACGGCTGAAGCTTTCTTT,CASSLPGTAEAFF
many,TRBJ2-3,-,TRBV15,TGTGCCACCAGCAGAGATATGGACGCGACAGATACGCAGTATTTT,CATSRDMDATDTQYF
many,TRBJ2-5,TRBD1,TRBV28,TGTGCCAGCAGTTTATGGGAGATGGACAGGGAAGCTGAGACCCAGTACTTC,CASSLWEMDREAETQYF
many,TRBJ1-5,-,TRBV7-8,TGTGCCAGCCGGGGGGGAAGGGATAGCAATCAGCCCCAGCATTTT,CASRGGRDSNQPQHF
many,TRBJ2-2,TRBD1,TRBV12-5,TGTGCTAGTGGTTTGCCCACCGGACAGGGAGGCACCGGGGAGCTGTTTTTT,CASGLPTGQGGTGELFF
many,TRBJ2-1,-,TRBV19,TGTGCCAGTAGTCCCAGGGGGGGCCGGGGTAATGAGCAGTTCTTC,CASSPRGGRGNEQFF
many,TRBJ1-4,-,TRBV9,TGTGCCAGCGGGAGTGGAGGCTCAACTAATGAAAAACTGTTTTTT,CASGSGGSTNEKLFF